The 21 T cell receptor beta chains below come from one sample, sequenced in a study of T cell responses to AZD1222 COVID-19 vaccine (dated by TCRdb to about 2021). The sample's time point label, in plain terms: baseline before first vaccination. The library relied on the immunoSEQ multiplex PCR assay. TCRdb stores this immuneACCESS table with in-frame sequences only. Part of the clones is absent; in the studies checked, under half of the shortfall reflects unresolved V genes, and no reason is known for the rest. The sample table records about 120,000 clones; around 90% of these occur just once. The top ten hold 7% to 8.5% of the sample. The sequencing used peripheral blood, collected on day 0 of AZD1222 vaccination. These receptors were collected from an adult in good health.

This chain connects TRBV19 to TRBJ2-3, with 11 bases fitting TRBD2. Germline V gene sequence: CDR1 LNHDA, CDR2 SQIVND (reference sequence). V lost 7 bases to trimming and J lost 1 base; unmatched junction nucleotides: 1. The CDR3 spans 14 residues. Here the CDR3 DNA reads TGTGCCAGTACACTAGCGGGGGGCACAGATACGCAGTATTTT. Protein sequence: CASTLAGGTDTQYF.

This clone showed up many times. Other DNA sequences in this sample translate to the same CDR3. This chain connects TRBV30 to TRBJ2-6; 7 nucleotides agree with TRBD2. V trimming: 1 base; J trimming: 11 bases; junction bases outside the gene matches: 11. The CDR3 sequence is 15 residues long. The germline V gene encodes CDR1 GTSNPN and CDR2 SVGIG (reference sequence). CDR3 protein: CAWSGRHGGFDVLTF. The CDR3, as DNA: TGTGCCTGGAGTGGTCGCCACGGGGGGTTCGACGTCCTGACTTTC.

The rearrangement joins TRBV11-2 to TRBJ1-1; D unresolved. Trimming shortened V by 5 bases and J by 2 bases, and 12 bases separated the two germline ends. This CDR3 spans 14 amino acids. CDR1 is SGHAT, CDR2 FQNNGV, per germline. CDR3 in DNA: TGTGCCAGCAGCCTAGGTTCTTTAAACACTGAAGCTTTCTTT. Translation gives CASSLGSLNTEAFF.

The chain has TRBV25-1 and TRBJ2-3; perhaps TRBD1 as D (5 bases). Germline values: CDR1 MGHDK, CDR2 SYGVNS. The V and J ends lost 5 bases and 0 bases respectively, with 12 bases between them. CDR3 length: 15 residues. The CDR3 region has the DNA TGTGCCAGCAGTCGGACATCCTTAAGCACAGATACGCAGTATTTT. The encoded protein is CASSRTSLSTDTQYF.

The chain uses TRBV4-2 and TRBJ2-7; D is undetermined. CDR3 length: 13 amino acids. V was trimmed by 5 bases and J by 1 base, leaving 9 bases between them. CDR1 is LGHNA, CDR2 YNFKEQ, per germline. In nucleotides, the CDR3 is TGTGCCAGCAGCTCAGTTGGGTCCTACGAGCAGTACTTC. It codes for CASSSVGSYEQYF.

The V gene is TRBV19, the J gene TRBJ2-3; D gene uncertain. The CDR3 spans 16 residues. Trimming shortened V by 3 bases and J by 2 bases, and 15 bases separated the two germline ends. Germline V CDR1 and CDR2: LNHDA, SQIVND (reference sequence). The CDR3 sequence: CASSIRTLTLTDTQYF. The DNA of the CDR3 is TGTGCCAGTAGTATCCGGACCCTAACCCTCACAGATACGCAGTATTTT.

This clone occurred once. The chain links TRBV28 to TRBJ1-1; D may be TRBD1 (6 bases). Per the germline V gene, CDR1 is MDHEN and CDR2 is SYDVKM. Trimming shortened V by 4 bases and J by 5 bases, and 20 bases separated the two germline ends. This CDR3 spans 16 amino acids. The CDR3 sequence: CASSSNDRMVRTEAFF. The CDR3 DNA reads TGTGCCAGCAGTTCAAATGACAGGATGGTTCGTACTGAAGCTTTCTTT.

V usage is TRBV5-1 and J usage is TRBJ2-7; 8 bases map to TRBD2. The trim removed 4 bases at V and 6 bases at J, leaving 6 bases unmatched. This CDR3 region has 13 residues. Germline values: CDR1 SGHRS, CDR2 YFSETQ. As DNA, the CDR3 is TGCGCCAGCAGCACGGGGGGGCCATCCGAGCAGTACTTC. It translates to CASSTGGPSEQYF.

The V and J genes are TRBV19 and TRBJ2-1; tentatively, D is TRBD1 or TRBD2 (5 bases each). The CDR3 has 16 amino acids. V lost 0 bases and J lost 0, with 9 bases in between. Germline assignment: CDR1 LNHDA and CDR2 SQIVND (reference sequence). CDR3 DNA sequence: TGTGCCAGTAGTATAGAGAAGGGGAGCTCCTACAATGAGCAGTTCTTC. It specifies CASSIEKGSSYNEQFF.

The rearrangement links TRBV19 to TRBJ1-2, with 8 bases lining up with TRBD1. The V gene's germline CDR1 is LNHDA and CDR2 SQIVND (reference sequence). V lost 4 bases, J lost 8 bases, and 18 bases stayed unmatched. This CDR3 spans 17 amino acids. The DNA for the CDR3 is TGTGCCAGTAGTAGCCCCCCGGGACAGGTACCTTCCGCCGGCTACACCTTC. Its protein is CASSSPPGQVPSAGYTF.

The chain recombines TRBV5-6 with TRBJ2-7, with a tentative D call TRBD1 (6 bases). This CDR3 has 15 residues. The germline gives CDR1 SGHDT, CDR2 YYEEEE. With 1 base removed from V and 0 bases from J, the gap between germline ends came to 11 bases. The CDR3 loop is CASSLIQGSSYEQYF. DNA of the CDR3: TGTGCCAGCAGCTTGATTCAGGGGAGCTCCTACGAGCAGTACTTC.

This rearrangement joins TRBV30 to TRBJ2-1, with 8 bases identical to TRBD2. This CDR3 has 16 residues. The V and J ends lost 3 bases and 1 base, in that order; junction bases with no gene match: 8. Germline values: CDR1 GTSNPN, CDR2 SVGIG (reference sequence). The chain's CDR3 is CAWRDLAGISYNEQFF. The CDR3 nucleotides read TGTGCCTGGAGAGACCTAGCGGGTATATCCTACAATGAGCAGTTCTTC.

Only a few counts were recorded for this clone. J is TRBJ1-1 and V is TRBV20-1, with 7 bases fitting TRBD1. The CDR3 sequence is 18 residues long. CDR1 is DFQATT and CDR2 is SNEGSKA in the germline V gene (reference sequence). J lost 0 bases, V lost 3 bases, and 16 bases had no gene match. The CDR3 DNA reads TGCAGTGCTAGTCCCCCGCGGGGACAGTACATACTGAACACTGAAGCTTTCTTT. Protein: CSASPPRGQYILNTEAFF.

This clone was seen once. The chain couples TRBV4-2 to TRBJ2-3; TRBD2 aligns across 7 bases. The length of the CDR3 is 16 residues. V dropped 4 bases and J dropped 3; count of bases not matched to a gene: 10. Germline CDR1 and CDR2: LGHNA and YNFKEQ. The CDR3 spells CASSPSPGGWTDTQYF. CDR3 DNA: TGTGCCAGCAGCCCGTCTCCGGGGGGTTGGACAGATACGCAGTATTTT.

This sequence joins TRBV7-6 and TRBJ2-3, with TRBD2 identical over 7 bases. The CDR3 totals 15 residues. Germline lookup yields CDR1 SGHVS and CDR2 FNYEAQ. V was pared by 0 bases and J by 5 bases, with 5 bases of the junction left unmatched. CDR3 in DNA: TGTGCCAGCAGCTTAGCTACCAGCGGGGAAGATACGCAGTATTTT. It specifies CASSLATSGEDTQYF.

The CDR3 spells CASSLGNPRVYNEQFF. The CDR3 coding sequence is TGTGCCAGCAGCTTGGGGAACCCGCGGGTCTACAATGAGCAGTTCTTC. The chain couples TRBV5-4 to TRBJ2-1; possible D gene TRBD2, 5 bases. Trimming left V 0 bases short and J 3 bases short, with 13 bases between. This CDR3 has 16 amino acids. Per the germline V gene, CDR1 is SGHNT and CDR2 is YYREEE (reference sequence).

CDR3: CSGGDTEAFF. The CDR3 DNA reads TGCAGCGGGGGGGACACTGAAGCTTTCTTT. The V gene is TRBV29-1, the J gene TRBJ1-1, with D possibly matching TRBD1 (5 bases). Trimming removed 7 bases from V and 3 bases from J, with 6 bases in between. The CDR3 is made up of 10 amino acids. The germline gives CDR1 SQVTM, CDR2 ANQGSEA.

CDR3 sequence: CAWDRPGSSNQPQHF. CDR3 nucleotide sequence: TGTGCCTGGGACCGACCTGGGTCTAGCAATCAGCCCCAGCATTTT. The gene calls are TRBV30 and TRBJ1-5; D is unclear. The CDR3 sequence is 15 residues long. V lost 5 bases, J lost 0 bases, and 14 bases lay in between. Germline V CDR1 and CDR2: GTSNPN, SVGIG (reference sequence).

The chain links TRBV28 to TRBJ2-1; unclear D gene. With 10 bases removed from V and 3 bases from J, the gap between germline ends came to 7 bases. Per germline, CDR1 MDHEN and CDR2 SYDVKM. This CDR3 contains 11 residues. CDR3 nucleotides: TGTGCCACCGGAGACTACAATGAGCAGTTCTTC. Protein sequence: CATGDYNEQFF.

CDR3 DNA: TGTGCCAGCAGTGAGGGACAGGGCTATGGCTACACCTTC. Protein: CASSEGQGYGYTF. The chain carries TRBV6-1 and TRBJ1-2, with 9 bases that match TRBD1. This CDR3 has 13 amino acids. CDR1 and CDR2 (germline): MNHNS, SASEGT. Germline trimming cut 3 bases from V and 4 bases from J; bases unmatched to any gene: 0.

The chain has TRBV7-3 and TRBJ2-5; D may be TRBD1 (6 bases). The CDR3 extends over 14 amino acids. Germline values: CDR1 SGHTA, CDR2 FQGTGA. The V gene lost 2 bases and the J gene lost 5 bases, with 12 bases spanning the gap. The CDR3 sequence is CASSLSARGETQYF. CDR3 nucleotides: TGTGCCAGCAGCTTATCCGCCAGGGGTGAGACCCAGTACTTC.